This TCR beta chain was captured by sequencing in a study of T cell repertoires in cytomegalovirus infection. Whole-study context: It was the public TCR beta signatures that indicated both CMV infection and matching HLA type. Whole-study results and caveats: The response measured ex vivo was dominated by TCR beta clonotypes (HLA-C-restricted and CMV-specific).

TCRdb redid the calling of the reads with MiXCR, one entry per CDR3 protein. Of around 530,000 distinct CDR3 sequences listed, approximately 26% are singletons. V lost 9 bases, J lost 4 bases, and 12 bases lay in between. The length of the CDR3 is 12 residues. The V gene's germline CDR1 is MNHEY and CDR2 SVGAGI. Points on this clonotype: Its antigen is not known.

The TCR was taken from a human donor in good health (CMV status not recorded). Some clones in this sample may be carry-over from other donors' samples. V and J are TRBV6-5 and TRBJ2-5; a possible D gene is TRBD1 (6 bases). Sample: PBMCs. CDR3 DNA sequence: TGTGCCAGAACACAGGGTGGAGAGACCCAGTACTTC. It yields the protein CARTQGGETQYF.